The sequence of this T cell receptor beta chain was determined in a study of metastatic and nonmetastatic thyroid tumors. Authors' analysis steps: The study built a papillary thyroid cancer distant-metastasis classifier from CDR3 differences across clinicopathological groups. TCRdb used MiXCR to call clones anew from the PCR reads. The V and J calls were not made by the authors but by TCRdb's processing. The profile covers 45,000 to 50,000 clones, with more than 20% appearing a single time and approximately 3.8% taken by the ten largest. This clone was recorded many times. Other DNA sequences from this sample encode an identical CDR3 as well. Treatment of any kind had been given to no patient before thyroid surgery. The TCR comes from a male donor with papillary thyroid cancer or a benign thyroid nodule (not recorded which). Some clones in this sample may be carry-over from other donors' samples. Specimen: blood.

CDR3 coding DNA: TGTGCCGGACAGGGGTTCGGGGAGCTGTTTTTT. Translated, it gives CAGQGFGELFF. This chain connects TRBV19 to TRBJ2-2, with TRBD1 matching over 9 bases. The CDR3 has 11 residues. V was clipped by 11 bases and J by 7 bases; unmatched bases: 2. Germline lookup yields CDR1 LNHDA and CDR2 SQIVND (reference sequence).